Listed below are T cell receptor beta chains from one sample, sequenced in a study of vaccination and CD4 T cells after COVID-19. These TCRs' antigens remain unknown. TCRdb itself ran the PCR reads through MiXCR, one entry per CDR3 protein. The sample consists of some 10,000 distinct CDR3 sequences, around 20% of them appearing once. The sample was CD4+ T cells from blood, cultured in vitro, taken after SARS-CoV-2 vaccination. The receptor source for this set is a human donor who had recovered from COVID-19. Each CDR3 is given with its conserved first and last residue. The order of the fields is V gene, clone size, D gene, J gene, CDR3 DNA, CDR3 protein. A D gene is named only where the DNA matches it firmly. Clone size is stated in some rows and not others, as once, few, many or a class when expanded.

v_gene: TRBV7-2; abundance: few; d_gene: TRBD1; j_gene: TRBJ2-7; CDR3nt: TGTGCCAGCAGGCCTCCGGGACAGGGAGGCTTCTACGAGCAGTACTTC; CDR3aa: CASRPPGQGGFYEQYF
v_gene: TRBV6-1; abundance: medium-sized; d_gene: -; j_gene: TRBJ1-2; CDR3nt: TGTGCCAGTATGAGCTATGGGCCCCTCGGCTATGGCTACACCTTC; CDR3aa: CASMSYGPLGYGYTF
v_gene: TRBV20-1; abundance: medium-sized; d_gene: -; j_gene: TRBJ2-3; CDR3nt: TGCAGTGCGGTAGACCGACAGAGGGGCACAGATACGCAGTATTTT; CDR3aa: CSAVDRQRGTDTQYF
v_gene: TRBV7-2; abundance: few; d_gene: TRBD2; j_gene: TRBJ2-6; CDR3nt: TGTGCCAGCAGCTTTAGCGGGAGTCCCGGGGCCAACGTCCTGACTTTC; CDR3aa: CASSFSGSPGANVLTF
v_gene: TRBV28; abundance: few; d_gene: -; j_gene: TRBJ2-2; CDR3nt: TGTGCCAGCAGCCTGGTGGGCCCCGGGGAGCTGTTTTTT; CDR3aa: CASSLVGPGELFF
v_gene: TRBV7-2; abundance: -; d_gene: -; j_gene: TRBJ2-7; CDR3nt: TGTGCCAGCAGCCTGGAGGGTTTTTCCGAGCAGTACTTC; CDR3aa: CASSLEGFSEQYF
v_gene: TRBV29-1; abundance: few; d_gene: TRBD1; j_gene: TRBJ2-3; CDR3nt: TGCAGCGCCTCCGGGACAGGGGGGGGCACAGATACGCAGTATTTT; CDR3aa: CSASGTGGGTDTQYF
v_gene: TRBV18; abundance: few; d_gene: -; j_gene: TRBJ1-5; CDR3nt: TGTGCCAGCTCACTTACAGGGAGCAATCAGCCCCAGCATTTT; CDR3aa: CASSLTGSNQPQHF
v_gene: TRBV6-5; abundance: few; d_gene: -; j_gene: TRBJ1-1; CDR3nt: TGTGCCAGCAGTTACAGGGATAGCACTGAAGCTTTCTTT; CDR3aa: CASSYRDSTEAFF
v_gene: TRBV6-2/TRBV6-3; abundance: -; d_gene: -; j_gene: TRBJ1-6; CDR3nt: TGTGCCAGCAGACGACAGACTAATTCACCCCTCCACTTT; CDR3aa: CASRRQTNSPLHF
v_gene: TRBV27; abundance: few; d_gene: -; j_gene: TRBJ2-5; CDR3nt: TGTGCCAGCAGTCGATGGGACTCCCAAGAGACCCAGTACTTC; CDR3aa: CASSRWDSQETQYF
v_gene: TRBV6-1; abundance: -; d_gene: -; j_gene: TRBJ1-1; CDR3nt: TGTGCCAGCAGCAATACCCAGGGGAACACTGAAGCTTTCTTT; CDR3aa: CASSNTQGNTEAFF
v_gene: TRBV7-2; abundance: medium-sized; d_gene: -; j_gene: TRBJ2-7; CDR3nt: TGTGCCAGCAGCTTAGGCGGGATCTCCTACGAGCAGTACTTC; CDR3aa: CASSLGGISYEQYF
v_gene: TRBV18; abundance: once; d_gene: TRBD1; j_gene: TRBJ1-1; CDR3nt: TGTGCCAGCTCACTTGGGACAGGTCTGAACACTGAAGCTTTCTTT; CDR3aa: CASSLGTGLNTEAFF
v_gene: TRBV11-3; abundance: -; d_gene: -; j_gene: TRBJ2-3; CDR3nt: TGTGCCAGCAGCTTAGAAGACGCCGCAGATACGCAGTATTTT; CDR3aa: CASSLEDAADTQYF